The present T cell receptor beta chain was sequenced within a study of shared clonotypes between healthy human individuals. There are 18 residues in the CDR3. Trimming cost V 1 base and J 0 bases; bases outside gene matches: 9. Looked up from germline, CDR1 is MDHEN and CDR2 is SYDVKM. Generated by immunoSEQ multiplex PCR, the TCRdb table keeps only in-frame clones and is missing some. Seen here are millions of clones, about 93% observed once, and the top ten hold roughly 1.7%. Details on this clone: Its antigen remains unidentified.

Study-wide findings and caveats: The diversity represented, both genetic and in exposure history, was limited by few donors. Apart from blood, nothing was sampled; tissue repertoires likely differ. Clonotype sharing across several donors was observed for around 5.1% of naive CD4 clonotypes.

It was CD45RO-negative cells, positively selected for CCR7, that made up naive CD8 cells, with terminally differentiated effector memory CD45RA+ cells excluded. The sample taken for sequencing was naive CD8+ T cells from PBMCs. The TCR was taken from a man aged 18 to 35 in good health. Some clones in this sample may be carry-over from other donors' samples. The rearrangement uses TRBV28 and TRBJ2-7, with 10 positions matching TRBD1. CDR3 in amino acids: CASSLSLSGQGTSYEQYF. Here the CDR3 DNA reads TGTGCCAGCAGTTTATCTCTGTCGGGACAGGGGACCTCCTACGAGCAGTACTTC.